Below, 13 T cell receptor beta chains from the same sample are listed, as sequenced in a study of vaccination and CD4 T cells after COVID-19. The Oncomine TCR Beta short-read assay sequenced DNA from cultured CD4+ T cells. TCRdb independently ran MiXCR on the PCR reads; one entry per CDR3 protein. In the table there are around 17,000 distinct CDR3 sequences, less than 60% of which are singletons. Their antigens remain unidentified. Treatment denoted: approximately 10-day PBMC culture with coronavirus spike peptide pools or control peptides (ViraFEST assay). The sample was CD4+ T cells from blood, cultured in vitro, taken before SARS-CoV-2 vaccination. These receptors all stem from a human donor who had recovered from COVID-19.

The chain joins TRBV7-3 to TRBJ1-2; D unresolved. The germline CDR1 and CDR2 sequences are SGHTA and FQGTGA. CDR3 length: 13 residues. The V and J ends lost 1 base and 4 bases respectively, with 7 bases between them. CDR3 sequence (DNA): TGTGCCAGCAGCTTAAACGGGCGCTATGGCTACACCTTC. This gives the protein CASSLNGRYGYTF.

The chain is built from TRBV7-6 and TRBJ2-5; D might be TRBD2 (5 bases). The V gene's germline CDR1 is SGHVS and CDR2 FNYEAQ. V was trimmed by 1 base and J by 4 bases, leaving 7 bases between them. This CDR3 is built from 13 residues. DNA of the CDR3: TGTGCCAGCAGCTTAGGAGGGATAGAGACCCAGTACTTC. Translating it yields CASSLGGIETQYF. The full variable domain, completed using reference TRBV7-6 and TRBJ2-5, is GAGVSQSPRYKVTKRGQDVALRCDPISGHVSLYWYRQALGQGPEFLTYFNYEAQQDKSGLPNDRFSAERPEGSISTLTIQRTEQRDSAMYRCASSLGGIETQYFGPGTRLLVL.

The rearrangement uses TRBV28 and TRBJ2-7, with D possibly TRBD1 on 5 matching bases. The V end lost 3 bases, the J end lost 3 bases, and 12 bases lay between the germline ends. CDR1 is MDHEN, CDR2 SYDVKM, per germline. This CDR3 has 14 amino acids. CDR3 DNA: TGTGCCAGCAGTTTCCCTCGCGACAGCTACGAGCAGTACTTC. Protein: CASSFPRDSYEQYF.

The chain combines TRBV7-9 with TRBJ1-2, with D uncertain. Germline CDR1 SEHNR, CDR2 FQNEAQ (reference sequence). V shed 0 bases and J shed 1 base, with 9 bases lying between them. This CDR3 has 15 residues. CDR3 DNA: TGTGCCAGCAGCTTAGCCCTAGGAGGTAACTATGGCTACACCTTC. Translation gives CASSLALGGNYGYTF.

The rearrangement uses TRBV20-1 and TRBJ1-5; D is possibly TRBD1 (5 bases). The DNA end favors TRBJ2-3, so the J call may be wrong. Germline V lookup: CDR1 DFQATT, CDR2 SNEGSKA (reference sequence). The CDR3 runs to 13 residues. CDR3 sequence reads: CSARGGRDQPQYF. The CDR3, as DNA: TGCAGTGCTAGAGGGGGCAGGGATCAGCCCCAGTATTTT.

This rearrangement joins TRBV6-1 to TRBJ1-2; D not resolved. V gave up 7 bases and J gave up 3 bases, with 6 bases separating them. The CDR3 extends over 11 amino acids. Looked up from germline, CDR1 is MNHNS and CDR2 is SASEGT. Written as DNA, the CDR3 is TGTGCCAGCAAGCACGACTATGGCTACACCTTC. Its protein is CASKHDYGYTF.

CDR3 loop: CSARDFSSGLYEQFF. The CDR3 bases are TGCAGTGCTAGAGATTTCTCGAGCGGGTTGTATGAGCAGTTCTTC. The V gene is TRBV20-1, the J gene TRBJ2-1, with a weak D call TRBD2 (6 bases). The CDR3 runs to 15 residues. Germline V gives CDR1 DFQATT, CDR2 SNEGSKA (reference sequence). V was clipped by 0 bases and J by 8 bases, with 17 bases between them.

The chain has TRBV11-3 and TRBJ2-2, with 8 bases lining up with TRBD1. The CDR3 covers 15 residues. V dropped 5 bases and J dropped 7; count of bases not matched to a gene: 9. Germline CDR1 reads SGHNT; CDR2 reads YENEEA. The CDR3 coding sequence is TGTGCCAGCAGCCGCACCGGACAGGGCGACGGGGAGCTGTTTTTT. This translates into CASSRTGQGDGELFF.

This clonotype was counted only a few times. The gene calls are TRBV7-2 and TRBJ2-3, with 7 bases identical to TRBD2. The CDR3 runs to 13 residues. V trimming: 8 bases; J trimming: 1 base; junction bases outside the gene matches: 3. The germline gives CDR1 SGHTA, CDR2 FQGNSA. CDR3 residues: CASSSGGTDTQYF. In DNA, the CDR3 is TGTGCCAGCTCTAGCGGCGGCACAGATACGCAGTATTTT. The complete variable domain, with remaining parts taken from reference TRBV7-2 and TRBJ2-3, reads GAGVSQSPSNKVTEKGKDVELRCDPISGHTALYWYRQSLGQGLEFLIYFQGNSAPDKSGLPSDRFSAERTGGSVSTLTIQRTQQEDSAVYLCASSSGGTDTQYFGPGTRLTVL.

V and J are TRBV30 and TRBJ2-5; D is unclear. The germline V gene has CDR1 GTSNPN and CDR2 SVGIG (reference sequence). The CDR3 is 15 residues long. V lost 0 bases, J lost 1 base, and 12 bases lay in between. CDR3 nucleotides: TGTGCCTGGAGTGTACTGGTGGGTCCCCAAGAGACCCAGTACTTC. This codes for CAWSVLVGPQETQYF.

V and J are TRBV24-1 and TRBJ2-1; D is perhaps TRBD2 (5 bases). The CDR3 runs to 14 residues. V lost 3 bases to trimming and J lost 6 bases, with 11 bases between them. Per the germline V gene, CDR1 is KGHDR and CDR2 is SFDVKD. The CDR3 loop is CATSDDPGVNEQFF. Here the CDR3 DNA reads TGTGCCACCAGTGATGACCCCGGGGTCAATGAGCAGTTCTTC.

The J gene is TRBJ1-2, the V gene TRBV27, with D perhaps matching TRBD1 (6 bases). This CDR3 comprises 16 residues. With 6 bases removed from V and 1 base from J, the gap between germline ends came to 18 bases. From germline, CDR1 is MNHEY and CDR2 SMNVEV (reference sequence). CDR3 bases: TGTGCCAGCAGACGAACGACAGGACCACTTAACTATGGCTACACCTTC. Protein sequence: CASRRTTGPLNYGYTF.

This clonotype was seen only a few times. This chain links TRBV20-1 with TRBJ1-1; 9 bases agree with TRBD1. V lost 0 bases to trimming and J lost 11 bases; unmatched junction nucleotides: 13. This CDR3 region has 15 residues. CDR1 and CDR2 (germline): DFQATT, SNEGSKA (reference sequence). The CDR3 is CSARDQGQGYRKAFF. CDR3 coding DNA: TGCAGTGCTAGAGATCAGGGACAGGGCTATAGGAAGGCTTTCTTT.